This TCR beta chain was observed in a study of patients and donors after allogeneic stem cell transplantation. TCRdb independently ran MiXCR on the RT-PCR reads; one entry per CDR3 protein. The table lists 400,000 to 450,000 distinct CDR3 sequences, roughly 16% of them singletons. Trimming shortened V by 0 bases and J by 3 bases, and 13 bases separated the two germline ends. CDR1 is SGDLS, CDR2 YYNGEE, per germline. The CDR3 runs 15 residues. There are a few counts of this clonotype. This sequence joins TRBV9 and TRBJ2-7, with D uncertain. The TCR originated in a human donor who was either an allogeneic HSCT recipient or a stem cell or donor lymphocyte infusion donor (not recorded which). It is not recorded whose cells these are; they may come from a transplant donor. Material for sequencing was blood, either unsorted or a sorted T cell fraction (not recorded which). The CDR3 loop is CASSVDSNFYYEQYF. The CDR3 bases are TGTGCCAGCAGCGTAGACAGTAACTTTTACTACGAGCAGTACTTC.